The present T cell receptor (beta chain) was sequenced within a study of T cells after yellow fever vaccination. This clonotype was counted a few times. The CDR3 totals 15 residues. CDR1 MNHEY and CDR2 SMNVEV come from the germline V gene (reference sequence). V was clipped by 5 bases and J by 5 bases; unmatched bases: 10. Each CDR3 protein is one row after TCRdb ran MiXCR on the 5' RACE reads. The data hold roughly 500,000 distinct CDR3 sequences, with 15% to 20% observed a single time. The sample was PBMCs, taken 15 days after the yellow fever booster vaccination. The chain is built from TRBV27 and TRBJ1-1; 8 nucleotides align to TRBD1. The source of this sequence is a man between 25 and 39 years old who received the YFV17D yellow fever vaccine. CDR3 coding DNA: TGTGCCAGCAGTGGCTTACAGGGGGTTTGGACTGAAGCTTTCTTT. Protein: CASSGLQGVWTEAFF.